These 12 T cell receptor beta chains share one sample of origin, sequenced in a study of T-cell memory formation after mild COVID-19. A single record per CDR3 protein comes from TCRdb applying MiXCR to the 5' RACE reads. The top ten clones hold roughly 8.2% of a sample with about 560,000 distinct CDR3 sequences, roughly 17% of them seen once. The specimen was PBMCs or a T cell subset sorted from them (not recorded which). Every receptor here comes from an adult woman who had mild COVID-19 (a few samples of this study predate the infection). Cell type and time point are not known.

The genes are TRBV29-1 and TRBJ2-3; 7 positions match TRBD1. CDR1 and CDR2 from the germline V gene are SQVTM and ANQGSEA. Unmatched junction bases numbered 6, after V lost 1 base and J lost 5 bases. CDR3 length: 14 residues. The CDR3 region is CSVEVGTGVDTQYF. CDR3 sequence (DNA): TGCAGCGTTGAAGTAGGCACAGGGGTAGATACGCAGTATTTT.

The gene calls are TRBV4-2 and TRBJ1-2; 8 bases map to TRBD1. The CDR3 runs to 15 residues. The V segment lost 4 bases and the J segment 8 bases; nucleotides outside the gene matches: 12. Per germline, CDR1 LGHNA and CDR2 YNFKEQ. The CDR3 loop is CASSPGQGETGGYTF. CDR3 DNA: TGTGCCAGCAGCCCAGGACAGGGTGAAACGGGCGGCTACACCTTC.

This clonotype has a handful of counts. This rearrangement joins TRBV6-5 to TRBJ2-7, with 12 positions matching TRBD2. The germline gives CDR1 MNHEY, CDR2 SVGAGI. CDR3 length: 18 amino acids. Germline trimming cut 1 base from V and 0 bases from J; bases unmatched to any gene: 7. The CDR3 sequence is CASSYWASGRASSYEQYF. For the CDR3, the DNA is TGTGCCAGCAGTTACTGGGCTAGCGGGAGGGCCAGCTCCTACGAGCAGTACTTC.

This clonotype was counted only a few times. CDR3 sequence reads: CASSLLAVPVSEAFF. In nucleotides, the CDR3 is TGTGCCAGCAGCTTATTGGCAGTACCTGTATCTGAAGCTTTCTTT. The V call is TRBV7-2, the J call TRBJ1-1, with no clear D. CDR1 and CDR2 (germline): SGHTA, FQGNSA. This CDR3 is 15 amino acids long. V lost 2 bases and J lost 6, with 16 bases in between.

The chain links TRBV6-4 to TRBJ2-2, with 7 bases lining up with TRBD2. Germline V lookup: CDR1 MRHNA, CDR2 SNTAGT. The CDR3 is 16 residues long. Trimming removed 3 bases from V and 1 base from J; junction bases left unmatched: 5. The CDR3 nucleotides are TGTGCCAGCAGTGAACGGGGAGGGGAGAACACCGGGGAGCTGTTTTTT. Its translation is CASSERGGENTGELFF.

The chain is built from TRBV18 and TRBJ1-1; TRBD1 might be the D (6 bases). V was pared by 1 base and J by 3 bases, with 18 bases between. This CDR3 has 17 amino acids. CDR1 is KGHSH, CDR2 LQKENI, per germline. Here the CDR3 DNA reads TGTGCCAGCTCACCACAAAGGAACAGGGCCTTTGACACTGAAGCTTTCTTT. Amino acids: CASSPQRNRAFDTEAFF.

This clonotype was detected ten times or more. The chain recombines TRBV7-8 with TRBJ2-1, with 8 bases aligning to TRBD2. The CDR3 is made up of 15 amino acids. Trimming at V came to 8 bases and at J to 4 bases, leaving 10 bases not matched to a gene. CDR1 and CDR2 (germline): SGHVS, FQNEAQ. This chain's CDR3 is CASGVGGGSYNEQFF. The CDR3 nucleotides read TGTGCCAGCGGGGTAGGCGGGGGGTCTTACAATGAGCAGTTCTTC.

This clonotype was detected a few times. This chain joins TRBV7-2 and TRBJ2-1; 9 bases match TRBD1. The V and J ends lost 5 bases and 6 bases, in that order; junction bases with no gene match: 8. The CDR3 spans 15 residues. Per the germline V gene, CDR1 is SGHTA and CDR2 is FQGNSA. The CDR3 sequence: CASSPRDRAGNEQFF. The DNA for the CDR3 is TGTGCCAGCAGCCCCCGGGACAGGGCAGGCAATGAGCAGTTCTTC.

This clonotype was detected ten times or more. This chain uses TRBV5-5 with TRBJ2-1; 8 bases agree with TRBD1. This CDR3 comprises 15 residues. J was trimmed by 0 bases and V by 4 bases; bases with no gene match: 3. The V gene's germline CDR1 is SGHKS and CDR2 YYEKEE (reference sequence). CDR3 loop: CASSVQGASYNEQFF. For the CDR3, the DNA is TGTGCCAGCAGCGTCCAGGGGGCCTCCTACAATGAGCAGTTCTTC.

V and J are TRBV20-1 and TRBJ2-6, with 9 bases matching TRBD1. The CDR3 totals 15 residues. The V segment lost 8 bases and the J segment 2 bases; nucleotides outside the gene matches: 7. The V gene's germline CDR1 is DFQATT and CDR2 SNEGSKA (reference sequence). This CDR3 reads CSPITGGAGANVLTF. CDR3 DNA sequence: TGCAGTCCTATTACAGGGGGCGCTGGGGCCAACGTCCTGACTTTC.

This chain uses TRBV29-1 with TRBJ2-3; D is ambiguous. The CDR3 consists of 15 residues. Trimming pared 8 bases from V and 0 bases from J, leaving 18 bases between. Germline V gives CDR1 SQVTM, CDR2 ANQGSEA. The CDR3 DNA follows: TGCAGCCTTGTAATGGGCAGAGCTAGCACAGATACGCAGTATTTT. Protein: CSLVMGRASTDTQYF.

V is TRBV7-9 and J is TRBJ1-2; D ambiguous. The CDR3 is 11 amino acids. The V and J ends lost 5 bases and 6 bases respectively, with 7 bases between them. Germline V gives CDR1 SEHNR, CDR2 FQNEAQ (reference sequence). CDR3 region: CASSTPHGYTF. The CDR3 nucleotides read TGTGCCAGCAGCACACCTCATGGCTACACCTTC. The full variable domain, its missing parts supplied by reference TRBV7-9 and TRBJ1-2, is DTGVSQNPRHKITKRGQNVTFRCDPISEHNRLYWYRQTLGQGPEFLTYFQNEAQLEKSRLLSDRFSAERPKGSFSTLEIQRTEQGDSAMYLCASSTPHGYTFGSGTRLTVV.